Given below is one T cell receptor beta chain in context. Its antigen remains unidentified. This entry is derived from a study of CD4+ T cells in melanoma. Points from the study as a whole: In melanoma, neoantigen-specific CD4+ T cells reportedly differed in differentiation state. CD8+ T cell, macrophage and B cell function reportedly correlated with neoantigen-specific CD4+ T cells.

CDR1 is SGDLS and CDR2 is YYNGEE in the germline V gene. The CDR3 has 14 amino acids. V was trimmed by 2 bases and J by 7 bases, leaving 15 bases between them. Profiled with immunoSEQ multiplex PCR; TCRdb holds only in-frame clones, not every one. The table lists about 140,000 clones, about nine tenths of them singletons. This clonotype was obtained from a human donor with melanoma. The chain uses TRBV9 and TRBJ1-2; D unclear. CDR3 residues: CASSVGGIGGGYTF. As DNA, the CDR3 is TGTGCCAGCAGCGTTGGCGGAATTGGAGGTGGCTACACCTTC.